Only one count was recorded for the clone carrying this TCR beta chain. Its target is not known. Sample treatment: around 19 received Ad26.COV2.S at low or high dose, single or two shots; about 5 received placebo; per-sample allocation not given. Sampling was performed 63 days after the first vaccine or placebo injection. Vaccination employed an Ad26 vector expressing the Wuhan-strain SARS-CoV-2 spike. Libraries were prepared by immunoSEQ multiplex PCR; TCRdb keeps only in-frame clonotypes and omits some of them. The table includes about 420,000 clones, 88% detected once. V was shortened by 6 bases and J by 4 bases, with 9 bases between the two germline ends. Germline CDR1 is WNHNN and CDR2 is SYGVQD (reference sequence). CDR3 length: 13 residues. The sample comes from a study of Ad26.COV2.S vaccination and SARS-CoV-2 variants. Study-level information: Each vaccinee took Ad26.COV2.S intramuscularly, once or twice 56 days apart. The study, taken as a whole, reports: For non-spike TCRs, breadth in vaccine recipients resembled that in placebo recipients.

This sequence originates from a person between 18 and 59 years old who received the Ad26.COV2.S COVID-19 vaccine or a placebo. The chain recombines TRBV10-1 with TRBJ2-2, with D maybe TRBD1 (5 bases). Here the sequenced sample was peripheral blood, taken in a trial of Ad26.COV2.S vaccine versus placebo. In DNA form, the CDR3 reads TGCGCCAGCAGCAGACAGAGCACCGGGGAGCTGTTTTTT. This gives the protein CASSRQSTGELFF.